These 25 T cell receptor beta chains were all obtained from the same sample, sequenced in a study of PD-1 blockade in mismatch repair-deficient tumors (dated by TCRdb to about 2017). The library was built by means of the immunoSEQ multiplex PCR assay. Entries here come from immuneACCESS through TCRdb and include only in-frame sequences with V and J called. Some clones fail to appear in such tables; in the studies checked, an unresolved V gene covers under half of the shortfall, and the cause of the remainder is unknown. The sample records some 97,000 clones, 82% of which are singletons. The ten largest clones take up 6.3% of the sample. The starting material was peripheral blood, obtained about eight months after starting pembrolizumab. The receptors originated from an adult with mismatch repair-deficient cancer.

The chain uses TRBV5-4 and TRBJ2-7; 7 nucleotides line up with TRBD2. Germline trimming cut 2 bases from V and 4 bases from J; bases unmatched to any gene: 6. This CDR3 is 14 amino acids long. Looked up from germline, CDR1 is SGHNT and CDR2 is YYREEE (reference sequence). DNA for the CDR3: TGTGCCAGCAGCTTTACGGGGGAGGGATACGAGCAGTACTTC. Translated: CASSFTGEGYEQYF.

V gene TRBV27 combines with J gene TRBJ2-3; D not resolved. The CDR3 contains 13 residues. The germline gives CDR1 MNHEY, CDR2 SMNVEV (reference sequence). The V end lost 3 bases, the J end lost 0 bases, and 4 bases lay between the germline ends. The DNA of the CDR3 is TGTGCCAGCAGTTTCCTTAGCACAGATACGCAGTATTTT. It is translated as CASSFLSTDTQYF.

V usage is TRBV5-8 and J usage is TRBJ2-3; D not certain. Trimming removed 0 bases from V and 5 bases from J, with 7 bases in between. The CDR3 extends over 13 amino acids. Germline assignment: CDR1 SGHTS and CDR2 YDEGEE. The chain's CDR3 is CASSLGWRDTQYF. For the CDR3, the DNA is TGTGCCAGCAGCTTGGGTTGGCGAGATACGCAGTATTTT.

CDR3 residues: CASSASGHSNQPQHF. The CDR3 nucleotides read TGTGCCAGCAGTGCCTCAGGGCATAGCAATCAGCCCCAGCATTTT. This sequence joins TRBV6-1 and TRBJ1-5; D might be TRBD1 (5 bases). The germline V gene has CDR1 MNHNS and CDR2 SASEGT. The CDR3 contains 15 residues. Trimming took off 4 bases at V and 0 bases at J, with 10 bases between the two ends.

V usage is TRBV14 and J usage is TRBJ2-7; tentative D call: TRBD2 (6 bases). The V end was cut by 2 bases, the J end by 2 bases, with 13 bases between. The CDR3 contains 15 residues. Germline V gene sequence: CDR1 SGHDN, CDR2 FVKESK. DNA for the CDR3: TGTGCCAGCAGCCAAAGGAGGGGTCCCCCCTACGAGCAGTACTTC. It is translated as CASSQRRGPPYEQYF. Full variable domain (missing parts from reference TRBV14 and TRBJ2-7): EAGVTQFPSHSVIEKGQTVTLRCDPISGHDNLYWYRRVMGKEIKFLLHFVKESKQDESGMPNNRFLAERTGGTYSTLKVQPAELEDSGVYFCASSQRRGPPYEQYFGPGTRLTVT.

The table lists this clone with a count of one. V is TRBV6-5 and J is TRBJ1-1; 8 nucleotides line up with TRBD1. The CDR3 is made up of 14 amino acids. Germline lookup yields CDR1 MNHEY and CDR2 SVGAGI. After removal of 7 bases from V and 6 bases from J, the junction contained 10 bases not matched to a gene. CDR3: CASKLQGGEAEAFF. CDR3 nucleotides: TGTGCCAGCAAACTACAGGGGGGCGAGGCTGAAGCTTTCTTT.

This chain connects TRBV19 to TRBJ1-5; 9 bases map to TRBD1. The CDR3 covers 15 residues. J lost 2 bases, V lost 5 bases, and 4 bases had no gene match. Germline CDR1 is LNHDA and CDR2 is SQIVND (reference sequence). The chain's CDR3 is CASSPRQGGNQPQHF. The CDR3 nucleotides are TGTGCCAGTAGTCCAAGACAGGGGGGCAATCAGCCCCAGCATTTT.

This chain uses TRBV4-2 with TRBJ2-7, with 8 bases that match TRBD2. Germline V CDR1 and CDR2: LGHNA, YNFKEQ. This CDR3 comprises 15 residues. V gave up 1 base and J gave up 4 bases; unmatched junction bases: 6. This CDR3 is CASSQGSGSEYEQYF. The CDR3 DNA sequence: TGTGCCAGCAGCCAAGGGAGCGGGAGTGAGTACGAGCAGTACTTC.

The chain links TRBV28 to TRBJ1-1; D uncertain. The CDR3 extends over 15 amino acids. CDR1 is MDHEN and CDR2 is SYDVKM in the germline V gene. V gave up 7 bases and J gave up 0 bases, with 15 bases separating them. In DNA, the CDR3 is TGTGCCAGCACCTTTCGTGGGCTCGTGAACACTGAAGCTTTCTTT. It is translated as CASTFRGLVNTEAFF.

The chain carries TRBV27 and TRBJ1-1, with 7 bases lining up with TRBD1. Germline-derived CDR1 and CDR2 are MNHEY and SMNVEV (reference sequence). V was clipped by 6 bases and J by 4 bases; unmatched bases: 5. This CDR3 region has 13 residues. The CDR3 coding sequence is TGTGCCAGCAGCCTACGGACAGGCACTGAAGCTTTCTTT. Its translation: CASSLRTGTEAFF.

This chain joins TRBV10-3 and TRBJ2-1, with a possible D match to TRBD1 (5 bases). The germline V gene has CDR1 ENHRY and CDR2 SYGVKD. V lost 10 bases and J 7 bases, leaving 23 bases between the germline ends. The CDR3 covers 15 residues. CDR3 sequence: CATYTDVGVGNEQFF. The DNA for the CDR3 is TGTGCCACCTACACAGATGTAGGGGTGGGAAATGAGCAGTTCTTC.

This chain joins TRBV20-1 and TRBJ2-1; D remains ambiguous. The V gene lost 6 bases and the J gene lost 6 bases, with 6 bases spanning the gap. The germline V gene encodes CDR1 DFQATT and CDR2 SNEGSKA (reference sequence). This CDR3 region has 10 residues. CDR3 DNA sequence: TGCAGTGCCCTAGGCAATGAGCAGTTCTTC. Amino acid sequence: CSALGNEQFF.

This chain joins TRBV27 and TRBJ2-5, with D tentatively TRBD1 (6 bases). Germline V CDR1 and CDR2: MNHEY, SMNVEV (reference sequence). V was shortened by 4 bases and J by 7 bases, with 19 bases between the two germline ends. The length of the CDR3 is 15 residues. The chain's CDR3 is CASSSFDRPRGTQYF. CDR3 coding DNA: TGTGCCAGCAGTTCCTTCGACAGGCCAAGGGGGACCCAGTACTTC.

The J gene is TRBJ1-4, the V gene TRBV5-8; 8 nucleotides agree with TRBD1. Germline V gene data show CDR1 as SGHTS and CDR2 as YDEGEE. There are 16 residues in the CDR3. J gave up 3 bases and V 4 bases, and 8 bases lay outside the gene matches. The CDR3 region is CASSHGQGVPNEKLFF. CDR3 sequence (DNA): TGTGCCAGCAGCCATGGACAGGGTGTTCCTAATGAAAAACTGTTTTTT. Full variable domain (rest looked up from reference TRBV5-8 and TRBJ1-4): EAGVTQSPTHLIKTRGQQATLRCSPISGHTSVYWYQQALGLGLQFLLWYDEGEERNRGNFPPRFSGRQFPNYSSELNVNALELEDSALYLCASSHGQGVPNEKLFFGSGTQLSVL.

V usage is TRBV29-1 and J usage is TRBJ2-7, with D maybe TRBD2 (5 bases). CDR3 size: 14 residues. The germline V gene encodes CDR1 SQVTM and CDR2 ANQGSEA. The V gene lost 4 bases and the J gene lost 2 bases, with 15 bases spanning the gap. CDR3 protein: CSVVQRTYPYEQYF. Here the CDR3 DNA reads TGCAGCGTTGTGCAGCGGACCTACCCCTACGAGCAGTACTTC.

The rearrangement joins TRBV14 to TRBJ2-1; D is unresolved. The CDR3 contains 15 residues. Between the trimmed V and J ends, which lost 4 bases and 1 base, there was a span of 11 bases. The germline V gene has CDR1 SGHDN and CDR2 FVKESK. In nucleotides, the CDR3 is TGTGCCAGCAGCCCATCCCGCGGTTCCTACAATGAGCAGTTCTTC. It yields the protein CASSPSRGSYNEQFF.

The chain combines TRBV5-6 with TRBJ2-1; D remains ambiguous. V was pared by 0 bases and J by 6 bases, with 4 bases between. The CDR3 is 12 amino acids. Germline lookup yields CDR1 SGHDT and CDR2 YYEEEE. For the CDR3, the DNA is TGTGCCAGCAGCTTGGAGGGCAATGAGCAGTTCTTC. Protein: CASSLEGNEQFF.

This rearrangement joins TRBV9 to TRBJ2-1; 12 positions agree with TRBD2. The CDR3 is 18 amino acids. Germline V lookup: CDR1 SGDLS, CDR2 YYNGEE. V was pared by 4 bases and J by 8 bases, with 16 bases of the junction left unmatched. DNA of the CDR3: TGTGCCAGCAGCCCTCTAGCGGGAGGGCCTAGTGTCACCGATGAGCAGTTCTTC. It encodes CASSPLAGGPSVTDEQFF.

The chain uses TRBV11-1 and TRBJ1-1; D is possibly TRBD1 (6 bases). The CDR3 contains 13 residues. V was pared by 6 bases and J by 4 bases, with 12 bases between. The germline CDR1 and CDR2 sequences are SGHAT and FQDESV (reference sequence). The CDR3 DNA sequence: TGTGCCAGCAGTTGGGAGGACAGCACTGAAGCTTTCTTT. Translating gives CASSWEDSTEAFF. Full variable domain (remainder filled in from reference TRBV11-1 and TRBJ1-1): EAEVAQSPRYKITEKSQAVAFWCDPISGHATLYWYRQILGQGPELLVQFQDESVVDDSQLPKDRFSAERLKGVDSTLKIQPAELGDSAMYLCASSWEDSTEAFFGQGTRLTVV.

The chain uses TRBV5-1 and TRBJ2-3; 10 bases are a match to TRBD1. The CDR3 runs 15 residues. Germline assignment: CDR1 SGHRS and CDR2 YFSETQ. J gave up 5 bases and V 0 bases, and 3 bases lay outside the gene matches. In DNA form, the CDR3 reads TGCGCCAGCAGCTTGGGGGGACAGGGGAGAGATACGCAGTATTTT. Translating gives CASSLGGQGRDTQYF.

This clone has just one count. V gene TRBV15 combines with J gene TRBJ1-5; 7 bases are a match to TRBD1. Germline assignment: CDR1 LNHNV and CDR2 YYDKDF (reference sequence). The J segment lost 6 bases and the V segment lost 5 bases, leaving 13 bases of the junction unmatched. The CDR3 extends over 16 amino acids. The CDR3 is CATSETLNRGGQPQHF. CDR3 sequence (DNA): TGTGCCACCAGCGAGACACTAAACAGGGGAGGTCAGCCCCAGCATTTT.

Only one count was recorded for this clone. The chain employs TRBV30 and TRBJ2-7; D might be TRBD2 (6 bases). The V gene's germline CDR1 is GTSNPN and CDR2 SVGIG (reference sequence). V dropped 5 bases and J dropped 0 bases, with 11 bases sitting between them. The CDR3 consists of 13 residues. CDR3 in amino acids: CAWGSGSSYEQYF. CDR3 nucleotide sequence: TGTGCCTGGGGTAGCGGATCCTCCTACGAGCAGTACTTC. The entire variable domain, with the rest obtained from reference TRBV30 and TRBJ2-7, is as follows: SQTIHQWPATLVQPVGSPLSLECTVEGTSNPNLYWYRQAAGRGLQLLFYSVGIGQISSEVPQNLSASRPQDRQFILSSKKLLLSDSGFYLCAWGSGSSYEQYFGPGTRLTVT.

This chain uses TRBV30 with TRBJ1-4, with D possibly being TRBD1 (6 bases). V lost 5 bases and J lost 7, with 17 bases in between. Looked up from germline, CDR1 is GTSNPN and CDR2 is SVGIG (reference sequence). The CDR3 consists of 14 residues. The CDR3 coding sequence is TGTGCCTGGGGGAACAGGGCAAGTGGTGAAAAACTGTTTTTT. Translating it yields CAWGNRASGEKLFF.

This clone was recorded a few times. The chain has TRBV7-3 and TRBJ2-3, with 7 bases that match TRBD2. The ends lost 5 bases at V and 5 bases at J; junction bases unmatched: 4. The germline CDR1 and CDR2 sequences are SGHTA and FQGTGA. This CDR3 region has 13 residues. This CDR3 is CASSPLAGDTQYF. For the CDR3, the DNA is TGTGCCAGCAGCCCATTAGCGGGAGATACGCAGTATTTT.

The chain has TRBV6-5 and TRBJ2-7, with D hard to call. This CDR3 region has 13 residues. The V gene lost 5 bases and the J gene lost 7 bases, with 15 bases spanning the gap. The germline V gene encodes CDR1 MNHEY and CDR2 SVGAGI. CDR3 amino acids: CASSLEGPGEQYF. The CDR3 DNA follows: TGTGCCAGCAGTCTCGAAGGGCCGGGTGAGCAGTACTTC.